This is a list of T cell receptor beta chains from one sample in a study of neurological immune-mediated disorders. MiXCR, applied by TCRdb to the 5' RACE reads, yields one record per CDR3 protein. This sample has 95,000 to 110,000 distinct CDR3 sequences, with less than 14% found just once. The sample was PBMCs. The origin of the receptors is a female donor with HTLV-1-associated myelopathy (HAM/TSP). Both conserved end residues are part of each CDR3.

V	J	CDR3
TRBV28	TRBJ2-7	CASKRGRVEQYF
TRBV5-1	TRBJ1-6	CASNEGSSYNSPLHF
TRBV4-1	TRBJ2-7	CASGVSDGSYEQYF
TRBV5-1	TRBJ2-1	CATSSVGNEQFF
TRBV20-1	TRBJ1-5	CSARTGASNQPQHF
TRBV28	TRBJ2-6	CASTGANVLTF
TRBV12-3/TRBV12-4	TRBJ2-2	CASTLGHSNTGELFF
TRBV29-1	TRBJ2-3	CSVEDRVSKYF
TRBV5-1	TRBJ2-5	CASSLDSTPVVTQYF
TRBV28	TRBJ2-1	CASSLTAPESQFF
TRBV10-1	TRBJ2-5	CASSSGLGETQYF
TRBV20-1	TRBJ2-3	CSARASGGDTQYF
TRBV10-2	TRBJ2-2	CASIKTGGPFGELFF
TRBV20-1	TRBJ1-5	CSAATGYSNQPQHF
TRBV5-1	TRBJ2-3	CASSFQGTSTDTQYF
TRBV28	TRBJ2-2	CASSSPWGGQVTGELFF
TRBV10-1	TRBJ2-3	CASSDPGLAGTDTQYF
TRBV19	TRBJ1-2	CASRRTGGGYGYTF
TRBV2	TRBJ2-3	CASSVLAGGNTQYF
TRBV14	TRBJ2-5	CASSPSRGGPYQETQYF
TRBV5-1	TRBJ2-7	CASSSRGGQGFYEQYF
TRBV5-1	TRBJ2-7	CASSLAGAVYEQYF
TRBV10-3	TRBJ2-7	CAITAAGLDEQYF
TRBV5-1	TRBJ1-2	CASSFDLNYGYTF
TRBV20-1	TRBJ2-1	CSARGLWGNYNEQFF
TRBV6-1	TRBJ1-4	CASRENEKLFF
TRBV20-1	TRBJ2-5	CSSLKGGGGETQYF
TRBV10-3	TRBJ1-2	CAISVWQGEGYTF